These T cell receptor beta chains were read from a single sample in a study of blood T cell repertoires in COVID-19. TCRdb keeps only in-frame clones here, not all; method: immunoSEQ multiplex PCR. The data contain 85,000 to 130,000 clones, nearly 90% of them singletons. The sequenced material came from peripheral blood. These receptors all stem from a woman aged 60 to 75 with acute or convalescent COVID-19. Each CDR3 is given with its conserved first and last residue. Each record gives: J gene, D gene, V gene, clone size, CDR3 DNA, CDR3 protein. A D gene is named only where the DNA matches it firmly. The size entry is marked missing in some rows and otherwise reads once, few, many or a size class.

>TRBJ2-3|TRBD2|TRBV4-1|NA
TGCGCCAGCAGCCAAGATCTTCCGGGAGGGCTAACAGATACGCAGTATTTT
CASSQDLPGGLTDTQYF
>TRBJ2-7|TRBD1|TRBV6-5|once
TGTGCCAGCAGCCCGACAGGGATCTACGAGCAGTACTTC
CASSPTGIYEQYF
>TRBJ2-1|TRBD2|TRBV19|NA
TGTGCCAGTAGTAGGGGCATAGCGGGAGGTCCGAGCTCCTACAATGAGCAGTTCTTC
CASSRGIAGGPSSYNEQFF
>TRBJ1-1|NA|TRBV19|NA
TGTGCCAGTAGTATATCCGGGGGAAGAGGGTACACTGAAGCTTTCTTT
CASSISGGRGYTEAFF
>TRBJ1-1|TRBD1|TRBV28|NA
TGTGCCAGCAGGCCCAGGGGGCCGGGGAACACTGAAGCTTTCTTT
CASRPRGPGNTEAFF
>TRBJ2-7|NA|TRBV19|NA
TGTGCCAGTAGTATCCCCGGGAGTTTGGTCGAGCAGTACTTC
CASSIPGSLVEQYF
>TRBJ2-1|NA|TRBV19|NA
TGTGCCATCAGCGAGCGCGCTAGCTCCTACAATGAGCAGTTCTTC
CAISERASSYNEQFF
>TRBJ1-1|TRBD1|TRBV6-1|NA
TGTGCCAGCAGTGAGACAGGGATGAACACTGAAGCTTTCTTT
CASSETGMNTEAFF
>TRBJ2-3|TRBD2|TRBV5-1|NA
TGCGCCAGCAGCTTGGGTTATAGCGGGAGATCTGCAGATACGCAGTATTTT
CASSLGYSGRSADTQYF
>TRBJ2-5|NA|TRBV19|NA
TGTGCCAGTAGTATAGGGTCAGGTACCTACCAAGAGACCCAGTACTTC
CASSIGSGTYQETQYF